Each of the 24 T cell receptor beta chains below was sequenced from the same sample in a study of shared clonotypes between healthy human individuals. The protocol was immunoSEQ multiplex PCR, while the TCRdb copy is restricted to in-frame clones and leaves out a portion. Among over a million clones, about 70% were seen once, and the ten largest hold over 1.3%. Sequenced material: memory CD4+ T cells sorted from blood. Subset reported: CD45RA-negative fraction. The receptors derive from a man aged 18 to 35 in good health.

V gene TRBV7-2 combines with J gene TRBJ2-7; 9 nucleotides align to TRBD1. The V segment lost 3 bases and the J segment 3 bases; nucleotides outside the gene matches: 9. CDR3 size: 16 residues. Germline V gene lookup returns CDR1 SGHTA and CDR2 FQGNSA. DNA of the CDR3: TGTGCCAGCAGCTTCGTGGGGGGACAGGGACACTACGAGCAGTACTTC. It yields the protein CASSFVGGQGHYEQYF.

The chain joins TRBV9 to TRBJ2-7; TRBD2 matches at 7 bases. The J segment lost 5 bases and the V segment lost 0 bases, leaving 8 bases of the junction unmatched. Germline V gene data show CDR1 as SGDLS and CDR2 as YYNGEE. The CDR3 is 15 residues long. As DNA, the CDR3 is TGTGCCAGCAGCGTAGGACTAGCTGGAAATAACGAGCAGTACTTC. Protein sequence: CASSVGLAGNNEQYF. The full variable domain, completed using reference TRBV9 and TRBJ2-7, is DSGVTQTPKHLITATGQRVTLRCSPRSGDLSVYWYQQSLDQGLQFLIQYYNGEERAKGNILERFSAQQFPDLHSELNLSSLELGDSALYFCASSVGLAGNNEQYFGPGTRLTVT.

The chain employs TRBV18 and TRBJ1-2, with D possibly being TRBD1 (5 bases). Germline CDR1 KGHSH, CDR2 LQKENI. V was cut by 3 bases and J by 3 bases, with 14 bases left in between. There are 15 residues in the CDR3. CDR3 in amino acids: CASSPRGDPYYGYTF. For the CDR3, the DNA is TGTGCCAGCTCACCCCGGGGGGACCCCTACTATGGCTACACCTTC.

The rearrangement joins TRBV5-1 to TRBJ2-1; 7 bases are shared with TRBD2. The CDR3 sequence is 15 residues long. Losses at the gene ends were 3 bases for V and 3 bases for J; bases not matched to a gene: 6. Germline CDR1 reads SGHRS; CDR2 reads YFSETQ. This chain's CDR3 is CASSYASGLYNEQFF. CDR3 bases: TGCGCCAGCAGCTATGCTAGCGGTCTCTACAATGAGCAGTTCTTC.

The CDR3 region has the DNA TGTGCCAGCAGCAACCGGGACCTGGGCCAAAAACTGTTTTTT. This sequence encodes CASSNRDLGQKLFF. The chain uses TRBV5-6 and TRBJ1-4; tentatively, D is TRBD1 (5 bases). The CDR3 has 14 residues. Per the germline V gene, CDR1 is SGHDT and CDR2 is YYEEEE. Trimming removed 4 bases from V and 9 bases from J, with 16 bases in between. The whole variable domain, remainder taken from reference TRBV5-6 and TRBJ1-4, is DAGVTQSPTHLIKTRGQQVTLRCSPKSGHDTVSWYQQALGQGPQFIFQYYEEEERQRGNFPDRFSGHQFPNYSSELNVNALLLGDSALYLCASSNRDLGQKLFFGSGTQLSVL.

The rearrangement uses TRBV11-2 and TRBJ2-3, with 8 bases fitting TRBD2. Trimming took 1 base from V and 6 from J; bases not matched to a gene: 3. The CDR3 spans 14 residues. Germline lookup yields CDR1 SGHAT and CDR2 FQNNGV. The CDR3 region is CASSLGGLVDTQYF. The CDR3 DNA follows: TGTGCCAGCAGCTTAGGGGGACTAGTGGATACGCAGTATTTT.

The rearrangement uses TRBV18 and TRBJ2-2; a weak D match, TRBD2 (6 bases). Germline lookup yields CDR1 KGHSH and CDR2 LQKENI. The CDR3 has 17 residues. V was shortened by 8 bases and J by 0 bases, with 19 bases between the two germline ends. CDR3 coding DNA: TGTGCCAGCCCCACCTCCGGCGGGACCACGAACACCGGGGAGCTGTTTTTT. Amino acids: CASPTSGGTTNTGELFF.

A note on this clone: In the same sample, other DNA sequences code for this CDR3. The chain has TRBV5-1 and TRBJ1-6, with D perhaps matching TRBD1 (6 bases). Deletions cut 0 bases from V and 5 bases from J, with 6 bases between. Germline lookup yields CDR1 SGHRS and CDR2 YFSETQ. The CDR3 is 14 residues long. The CDR3: CASSLGQDNSPLHF. Here the CDR3 DNA reads TGCGCCAGCAGCTTGGGACAGGATAATTCACCCCTCCACTTT.

This clone was observed a handful of times. In DNA, the CDR3 is TGTGCCAGCAGAAGCCGGGGTTATAGCAATCAGCCCCAGCATTTT. This encodes CASRSRGYSNQPQHF. The chain couples TRBV6-4 to TRBJ1-5, with unresolved D. The V and J ends lost 6 bases and 0 bases respectively, with 12 bases between them. The length of the CDR3 is 15 residues. Germline V lookup: CDR1 MRHNA, CDR2 SNTAGT.

The chain joins TRBV18 to TRBJ1-5, with TRBD1 matching over 7 bases. CDR1 and CDR2 (germline): KGHSH, LQKENI. There are 14 residues in the CDR3. Germline trimming cut 6 bases from V and 5 bases from J; bases unmatched to any gene: 7. The chain's CDR3 is CASSPNTGDQPQHF. Here the CDR3 DNA reads TGTGCCAGCTCCCCTAACACAGGGGATCAGCCCCAGCATTTT. The full variable domain, its missing parts supplied by reference TRBV18 and TRBJ1-5, is NAGVMQNPRHLVRRRGQEARLRCSPMKGHSHVYWYRQLPEEGLKFMVYLQKENIIDESGMPKERFSAEFPKEGPSILRIQQVVRGDSAAYFCASSPNTGDQPQHFGDGTRLSIL.

V is TRBV6-5 and J is TRBJ2-5, with 7 positions matching TRBD2. After removal of 8 bases from V and 2 bases from J, the junction contained 8 bases not matched to a gene. In germline, CDR1 is MNHEY, CDR2 SVGAGI. CDR3 length equals 14 residues. The chain's CDR3 is CASRPSAGQETQYF. Written as DNA, the CDR3 is TGTGCCAGCCGGCCCTCAGCGGGGCAAGAGACCCAGTACTTC.

CDR3 sequence: CATSDRAVNQPQHF. CDR3 sequence (DNA): TGTGCCACCAGTGACAGGGCGGTCAATCAGCCCCAGCATTTT. V is TRBV15 and J is TRBJ1-5; TRBD1 agrees at 7 bases. Looked up from germline, CDR1 is LNHNV and CDR2 is YYDKDF (reference sequence). The CDR3 is made up of 14 amino acids. V shed 6 bases, J shed 3 bases, and the junction held 5 bases outside the gene matches.

The genes are TRBV5-4 and TRBJ1-5, with TRBD1 matching 9 bases. This CDR3 has 13 residues. Germline V gives CDR1 SGHNT, CDR2 YYREEE (reference sequence). The trim removed 4 bases at V and 6 bases at J, leaving 2 bases unmatched. The DNA of the CDR3 is TGTGCCAGCAGCCAGGACAGGGGTCAGCCCCAGCATTTT. This encodes CASSQDRGQPQHF. Based on the CDR3 plus reference TRBV5-4 and TRBJ1-5, the full variable domain is ETGVTQSPTHLIKTRGQQVTLRCSSQSGHNTVSWYQQALGQGPQFIFQYYREEENGRGNFPPRFSGLQFPNYSSELNVNALELDDSALYLCASSQDRGQPQHFGDGTRLSIL.

In this sample, this clone turned up once. V usage is TRBV5-4 and J usage is TRBJ1-2; D unclear. The CDR3 is made up of 13 amino acids. CDR1 SGHNT and CDR2 YYREEE come from the germline V gene (reference sequence). Trimming shortened V by 1 base and J by 2 bases, and 6 bases separated the two germline ends. CDR3 residues: CASSLLGNYGYTF. CDR3 nucleotide sequence: TGTGCCAGCAGCTTGCTGGGAAACTATGGCTACACCTTC. Full variable domain (rest looked up from reference TRBV5-4 and TRBJ1-2): ETGVTQSPTHLIKTRGQQVTLRCSSQSGHNTVSWYQQALGQGPQFIFQYYREEENGRGNFPPRFSGLQFPNYSSELNVNALELDDSALYLCASSLLGNYGYTFGSGTRLTVV.

This clone has just one count. The chain carries TRBV4-1 and TRBJ1-1; no clear D. Trimming removed 3 bases at V and 0 bases at J, with 11 bases between. The CDR3 consists of 15 residues. Germline CDR1 and CDR2: MGHRA and YSYEKL. Here the CDR3 reads CASSQDRVMNTEAFF. As DNA, the CDR3 is TGCGCCAGCAGCCAGGATCGGGTGATGAACACTGAAGCTTTCTTT.

The gene calls are TRBV20-1 and TRBJ2-3; D gene unclear. Trimming pared 3 bases from V and 2 bases from J, leaving 3 bases between. Germline loops: CDR1 DFQATT, CDR2 SNEGSKA (reference sequence). The CDR3 loop spans 11 amino acids. The CDR3, as DNA: TGCAGTGCTAGTCCCACAGATACGCAGTATTTT. Translated, it gives CSASPTDTQYF.

CDR3 sequence: CASSQNTGSSPLHF. CDR3 nucleotides: TGTGCCAGCAGCCAAAATACAGGGAGTTCACCCCTCCACTTT. The chain carries TRBV14 and TRBJ1-6; D perhaps matches TRBD1 (6 bases). This CDR3 is built from 14 residues. Trimming removed 2 bases at V and 9 bases at J, with 11 bases between. Per germline, CDR1 SGHDN and CDR2 FVKESK.

This sequence joins TRBV5-1 and TRBJ2-3; D remains ambiguous. The germline gives CDR1 SGHRS, CDR2 YFSETQ. Trimming shortened V by 2 bases and J by 1 base, and 8 bases separated the two germline ends. The CDR3 runs to 14 residues. The CDR3 is CASSFGRGTDTQYF. CDR3 coding DNA: TGCGCCAGCAGCTTCGGAAGAGGCACAGATACGCAGTATTTT. The full variable domain, rest sourced from reference TRBV5-1 and TRBJ2-3, is KAGVTQTPRYLIKTRGQQVTLSCSPISGHRSVSWYQQTPGQGLQFLFEYFSETQRNKGNFPGRFSGRQFSNSRSEMNVSTLELGDSALYLCASSFGRGTDTQYFGPGTRLTVL.

This clone turned up a few times. The chain is built from TRBV12-2 and TRBJ1-1; TRBD1, as called in the table, went unchecked against the DNA. TRBV12-2 is an annotated pseudogene. This CDR3 contains 13 residues. DNA of the CDR3: TGTGCAAGTCGTTGGACAGGGTACACTGAAGCTTTCTTT. Translated, it gives CASRWTGYTEAFF.

This chain uses TRBV2 with TRBJ2-5, with 11 bases matching TRBD2. Germline loops: CDR1 SNHLY, CDR2 FYNNEI. The CDR3 runs to 15 residues. The V and J ends lost 7 bases and 2 bases, in that order; junction bases with no gene match: 6. CDR3 nucleotide sequence: TGTGCCAGCAAACCCTGGACTAGCGGGCAAGAGACCCAGTACTTC. Translating gives CASKPWTSGQETQYF.

This chain joins TRBV27 and TRBJ2-7, with D perhaps TRBD2 (5 bases). This CDR3 has 16 residues. V dropped 6 bases and J dropped 7 bases, with 25 bases sitting between them. CDR1 and CDR2 (germline): MNHEY, SMNVEV (reference sequence). CDR3 bases: TGTGCCAGCAGCACTCCAGGAGGAGGCGCAGGTGGGGAGCAGTACTTC. Amino acid sequence: CASSTPGGGAGGEQYF.

Turning to this clone: This sample also contains other DNA sequences that code for the same CDR3. V and J are TRBV28 and TRBJ1-5, with 9 bases identical to TRBD1. The germline V gene has CDR1 MDHEN and CDR2 SYDVKM. Germline trimming cut 7 bases from V and 1 base from J; bases unmatched to any gene: 11. The CDR3 has 17 amino acids. CDR3 sequence reads: CASTGDRVAGSNQPQHF. In DNA, the CDR3 is TGTGCCAGCACCGGGGACAGGGTCGCTGGCAGCAATCAGCCCCAGCATTTT.

The CDR3 loop reads CASSQDRGTGELFF. DNA of the CDR3: TGCGCCAGCAGCCAAGATCGGGGCACCGGGGAGCTGTTTTTT. The chain employs TRBV4-3 and TRBJ2-2, with D tentatively TRBD2 (5 bases). Germline CDR1 is LGHNA and CDR2 is YSLEER. This CDR3 spans 14 amino acids. V lost 0 bases, J lost 4 bases, and 6 bases lay in between.

This clone came up a few times. The V and J genes are TRBV2 and TRBJ1-5; the D gene is possibly TRBD1 (5 bases). V was cut by 2 bases and J by 5 bases, with 10 bases left in between. Germline CDR1 is SNHLY and CDR2 is FYNNEI. The CDR3 spans 14 residues. The CDR3 reads CASSEWGVDQPQHF. In DNA, the CDR3 is TGTGCCAGCAGTGAATGGGGGGTCGATCAGCCCCAGCATTTT.